Each of the 2 T cell receptor beta chains below was sequenced from the same sample in a study of CD8+ T cells in alopecia areata. After isolation, RNA underwent reverse transcription to generate cDNA as the sequencing template. Measured with immunoSEQ multiplex PCR; TCRdb has only the in-frame clones, and not every one. Among about 64,000 clones listed, about 44% were seen once. The sample taken for sequencing was NKG2D-low CD8+ T cells sorted from blood. The receptors were sampled from a human donor with alopecia areata.

This clone turned up a few times. V is TRBV7-9 and J is TRBJ2-2, with 7 bases that match TRBD2. V was clipped by 3 bases and J by 5 bases; unmatched bases: 6. This CDR3 has 15 residues. In germline, CDR1 is SEHNR, CDR2 FQNEAQ (reference sequence). In DNA, the CDR3 is TGTGCCAGCAGCTTTAAGGCGGGAGTAACCGGGGAGCTGTTTTTT. Amino acids: CASSFKAGVTGELFF.

The rearrangement joins TRBV27 to TRBJ1-5, with D possibly being TRBD1 (6 bases). The CDR3 sequence is 13 residues long. Trimming removed 6 bases from V and 6 bases from J, with 12 bases in between. Germline CDR1 MNHEY, CDR2 SMNVEV (reference sequence). CDR3 protein: CASREGGGQPQHF. The CDR3 DNA follows: TGTGCCAGCAGAGAAGGGGGGGGTCAGCCCCAGCATTTT.